This T cell receptor (beta chain) stems from a study of PD-1 blockade in classical Hodgkin lymphoma. Regarding the study as a whole: Those achieving complete response showed baseline diversity like newly diagnosed patients. Diversity in CD4+ TCRs, unlike that measured in CD8+ TCRs, had risen significantly by C4D1. It was reported that newly diagnosed patients had less baseline TCR diversity than healthy donors.

Sequencing was performed with immunoSEQ multiplex PCR; in TCRdb, only in-frame clones are kept and a portion is missing. Here the sample spans tens of thousands of clones, around two thirds being singletons. In the case of this clone: As yet, its antigen is unknown.

Trimming pared 6 bases from V and 6 bases from J, leaving 21 bases between. The CDR3 has 15 amino acids. Germline lookup yields CDR1 SGDLS and CDR2 YYNGEE. In every patient, relapse followed autologous stem cell transplantation, while exposure to brentuximab vedotin differed. The patients, who had relapsed/refractory classical Hodgkin lymphoma, achieved best responses of complete response, partial response or progressive disease. This chain connects TRBV9 to TRBJ1-2; the D is unclear. Here the sequenced sample was peripheral blood mononuclear cells (PBMCs), taken at baseline. This receptor was obtained from a human donor with classical Hodgkin lymphoma. CDR3: CASTKDVTSPDGYTF. CDR3 bases: TGTGCCAGCACCAAGGACGTTACCAGCCCGGATGGCTACACCTTC.